This passage covers 22 T cell receptor beta chains from one sample sequenced in a study of PD-L1 blockade in urothelial cancer. The time point was: pretreatment peripheral blood. Method: immunoSEQ multiplex PCR; TCRdb's copy keeps in-frame clones and lacks some. The data contain fewer than 100,000 clones, around 81% of them seen just once; the ten biggest clones take up approximately 6.7%. This material consisted of PBMCs, taken around atezolizumab (anti-PD-L1) treatment. Receptors originate from a man aged 35 to 55 with urothelial cancer.

This chain joins TRBV10-2 and TRBJ1-2; maybe TRBD1 (5 bases). The CDR3 is made up of 13 amino acids. CDR1 WSHSY and CDR2 SAAADI come from the germline V gene. V was trimmed by 3 bases and J by 6 bases, leaving 11 bases between them. CDR3 sequence (DNA): TGCGCCAGCAGTGATGCAGGGATTGATGGCTACACCTTC. Protein: CASSDAGIDGYTF.

The chain couples TRBV19 to TRBJ2-7; 11 bases fit TRBD2. The CDR3 is 15 amino acids. In germline, CDR1 is LNHDA, CDR2 SQIVND (reference sequence). V lost 5 bases to trimming and J lost 5 bases; unmatched junction nucleotides: 8. The CDR3 DNA is TGTGCCAGTAGTTATGGGATACTAGCGGGAGACGAGCAGTACTTC. Protein product: CASSYGILAGDEQYF. Looking up the rest from reference TRBV19 and TRBJ2-7 gives the full variable domain: DGGITQSPKYLFRKEGQNVTLSCEQNLNHDAMYWYRQDPGQGLRLIYYSQIVNDFQKGDIAEGYSVSREKKESFPLTVTSAQKNPTAFYLCASSYGILAGDEQYFGPGTRLTVT.

The chain uses TRBV2 and TRBJ1-1; a possible D gene is TRBD1 (6 bases). Germline V gene lookup returns CDR1 SNHLY and CDR2 FYNNEI. V lost 4 bases, J lost 0 bases, and 12 bases lay in between. The CDR3 has 15 residues. For the CDR3, the DNA is TGTGCCAGCAGTGGGGCACAGGGTCTGAACACTGAAGCTTTCTTT. Amino acid sequence: CASSGAQGLNTEAFF.

The sample holds one count of this clone. V and J are TRBV13 and TRBJ2-7, with a possible D match to TRBD2 (6 bases). The ends were cut back, 4 bases at V and 6 bases at J, with 19 bases in the middle. This CDR3 has 15 residues. Germline CDR1 reads PRHDT; CDR2 reads FYEKMQ (reference sequence). CDR3 nucleotide sequence: TGTGCCAGCAGCTCCAGGGAGGCCCCTTCGGGCGAGCAGTACTTC. Protein: CASSSREAPSGEQYF.

The chain has TRBV7-8 and TRBJ2-3, with 14 bases lining up with TRBD2. Germline lookup yields CDR1 SGHVS and CDR2 FQNEAQ. The CDR3 is made up of 16 amino acids. The ends lost 8 bases at V and 7 bases at J; junction bases unmatched: 11. CDR3 amino acids: CASSREGLAGVHTQYF. The CDR3 DNA follows: TGTGCCAGCTCCCGAGAGGGACTAGCGGGAGTACATACGCAGTATTTT.

This clone was counted a single time. The chain combines TRBV18 with TRBJ1-2, with a tentative D call TRBD1 (6 bases). Germline CDR1 reads KGHSH; CDR2 reads LQKENI. The CDR3 covers 14 residues. Deletions cut 1 base from V and 4 bases from J, with 10 bases between. CDR3: CASSPRGGRYGYTF. CDR3 DNA: TGTGCCAGCTCACCACGTGGGGGCCGCTATGGCTACACCTTC.

The genes are TRBV28 and TRBJ2-7; D is ambiguous. The CDR3 is 13 amino acids. Trimming shortened V by 2 bases and J by 2 bases, and 7 bases separated the two germline ends. Germline values: CDR1 MDHEN, CDR2 SYDVKM. In DNA form, the CDR3 reads TGTGCCAGCAGTTTACGCAGGCCCTACGAGCAGTACTTC. Its protein product is CASSLRRPYEQYF.

This clone was recorded once. The rearrangement uses TRBV2 and TRBJ2-3; TRBD2 might be the D (6 bases). V dropped 6 bases and J dropped 8 bases, with 18 bases sitting between them. The CDR3 has 14 residues. CDR1 is SNHLY, CDR2 FYNNEI, per germline. The CDR3 nucleotides are TGTGCCAGCAGGCGGGGAATTCGGGAAGGTACGCAGTATTTT. It yields the protein CASRRGIREGTQYF.

CDR3 coding DNA: TGTGCCAGCAGTTCTCCTCACAGGGGTTCGAACACTGAAGCTTTCTTT. This encodes CASSSPHRGSNTEAFF. The chain recombines TRBV28 with TRBJ1-1; TRBD1 matches at 7 bases. After removal of 4 bases from V and 1 base from J, the junction contained 9 bases not matched to a gene. CDR1 and CDR2 (germline): MDHEN, SYDVKM. The CDR3 length is 16 residues.

The chain recombines TRBV2 with TRBJ2-3, with 11 bases matching TRBD2. This CDR3 is built from 15 residues. CDR1 is SNHLY, CDR2 FYNNEI, per germline. With 6 bases clipped from V and 2 bases from J, the junction kept 4 bases outside the gene matches. This CDR3 reads CASSPGLADTDTQYF. CDR3 coding DNA: TGTGCCAGCAGCCCGGGACTAGCGGACACAGATACGCAGTATTTT.

The chain carries TRBV11-2 and TRBJ2-5; D remains ambiguous. V lost 1 base and J 7 bases, leaving 7 bases between the germline ends. The CDR3 extends over 12 amino acids. Germline loops: CDR1 SGHAT, CDR2 FQNNGV. The CDR3, as DNA: TGTGCCAGCAGCTTAGCGAGAGGGACCCAGTACTTC. Translation: CASSLARGTQYF. The full variable domain, completed using reference TRBV11-2 and TRBJ2-5, is EAGVAQSPRYKIIEKRQSVAFWCNPISGHATLYWYQQILGQGPKLLIQFQNNGVVDDSQLPKDRFSAERLKGVDSTLKIQPAKLEDSAVYLCASSLARGTQYFGPGTRLLVL.

This sequence joins TRBV15 and TRBJ1-2; D is uncertain. The germline CDR1 and CDR2 sequences are LNHNV and YYDKDF (reference sequence). The V end was cut by 2 bases, the J end by 2 bases, with 15 bases between. CDR3 length: 16 residues. CDR3 protein: CATSRPDGVGNYGYTF. The CDR3 DNA reads TGTGCCACCAGCAGACCTGACGGGGTCGGCAACTATGGCTACACCTTC.

The chain links TRBV11-3 to TRBJ2-1; 7 bases are a match to TRBD2. The CDR3 totals 14 residues. V gave up 1 base and J gave up 7 bases; unmatched junction bases: 4. The germline V gene encodes CDR1 SGHNT and CDR2 YENEEA. CDR3 protein: CASSLGLASNEQFF. As DNA, the CDR3 is TGTGCCAGCAGCTTAGGACTAGCATCGAATGAGCAGTTCTTC.

The chain combines TRBV5-1 with TRBJ2-1; 10 nucleotides match TRBD1. The ends lost 2 bases at V and 9 bases at J; junction bases unmatched: 8. This CDR3 spans 15 amino acids. Germline V gene lookup returns CDR1 SGHRS and CDR2 YFSETQ. CDR3 sequence (DNA): TGCGCCAGCAGCTTTGGACAGGGGGGTAGAAGTGAGCAGTTCTTC. Encoded protein: CASSFGQGGRSEQFF.

The rearrangement joins TRBV5-4 to TRBJ2-5, with 11 bases identical to TRBD2. Germline CDR1 is SGHNT and CDR2 is YYREEE (reference sequence). The junction had 8 bases not matched to a gene; V was cut back by 4 bases and J by 0 bases. The CDR3 sequence is 17 residues long. The CDR3 region has the DNA TGTGCCAGCAGCATACTAGCGGGAGTAGGGTACCAAGAGACCCAGTACTTC. It specifies CASSILAGVGYQETQYF.

V usage is TRBV28 and J usage is TRBJ1-5; 10 nucleotides align to TRBD1. CDR1 and CDR2 from the germline V gene are MDHEN and SYDVKM. The CDR3 sequence is 15 residues long. V gave up 7 bases and J gave up 3 bases; unmatched junction bases: 6. The CDR3 region is CASNRGQGFNQPQHF. For the CDR3, the DNA is TGTGCCAGCAATCGGGGACAGGGGTTCAATCAGCCCCAGCATTTT.

This rearrangement joins TRBV13 to TRBJ2-7, with D perhaps matching TRBD1 (7 bases). The CDR3 sequence is 14 residues long. V was trimmed by 5 bases and J by 3 bases, leaving 14 bases between them. The germline V gene encodes CDR1 PRHDT and CDR2 FYEKMQ (reference sequence). The CDR3 here is CASSGGTDGYEQYF. DNA for the CDR3: TGTGCCAGCAGCGGAGGGACAGATGGCTACGAGCAGTACTTC. The entire variable domain, with the rest obtained from reference TRBV13 and TRBJ2-7, is as follows: AAGVIQSPRHLIKEKRETATLKCYPIPRHDTVYWYQQGPGQDPQFLISFYEKMQSDKGSIPDRFSAQQFSDYHSELNMSSLELGDSALYFCASSGGTDGYEQYFGPGTRLTVT.

This chain links TRBV7-8 with TRBJ2-2, with a possible D match to TRBD2 (6 bases). The CDR3 has 15 amino acids. Germline assignment: CDR1 SGHVS and CDR2 FQNEAQ. The V end was cut by 4 bases, the J end by 5 bases, with 14 bases between. The CDR3 protein is CASSSTGGETGELFF. CDR3 nucleotide sequence: TGTGCCAGCAGCTCAACAGGAGGGGAAACCGGGGAGCTGTTTTTT. Drawing the rest from reference TRBV7-8 and TRBJ2-2, the complete variable domain is GAGVSQSPRYKVAKRGQDVALRCDPISGHVSLFWYQQALGQGPEFLTYFQNEAQLDKSGLPSDRFFAERPEGSVSTLKIQRTQQEDSAVYLCASSSTGGETGELFFGEGSRLTVL.

DNA of the CDR3: TGTGCCAGCAGCCTTAGTTATAACTCCTACGAGCAGTACTTC. Its translation: CASSLSYNSYEQYF. The rearrangement joins TRBV27 to TRBJ2-7; D remains ambiguous. There are 14 residues in the CDR3. V gave up 6 bases and J gave up 0 bases, with 12 bases separating them. Germline CDR1 and CDR2: MNHEY and SMNVEV (reference sequence).

This clone was picked up one time. The rearrangement links TRBV9 to TRBJ1-3; unclear D gene. The CDR3 covers 15 residues. V lost 4 bases, J lost 1 base, and 12 bases lay in between. The germline V gene has CDR1 SGDLS and CDR2 YYNGEE. DNA of the CDR3: TGTGCCAGCAGCAACGGCGGTCAGTCTGGAAACACCATATATTTT. Protein product: CASSNGGQSGNTIYF.

V is TRBV4-2 and J is TRBJ2-5; possibly TRBD1 for D (6 bases). Germline CDR1 and CDR2: LGHNA and YNFKEQ. This CDR3 has 16 amino acids. V was shortened by 1 base and J by 3 bases, with 15 bases between the two germline ends. CDR3 sequence: CASSQVGGTGKETQYF. Written as DNA, the CDR3 is TGTGCCAGCAGCCAAGTAGGAGGCACAGGGAAAGAGACCCAGTACTTC.

The CDR3 DNA reads as TGTGCCAGCAGTGAAGCGACGGGAGTTGGGGAGCAGTACTTC. It specifies CASSEATGVGEQYF. The chain recombines TRBV6-1 with TRBJ2-7; perhaps TRBD2 as D (6 bases). With 0 bases removed from V and 7 bases from J, the gap between germline ends came to 13 bases. The germline gives CDR1 MNHNS, CDR2 SASEGT. The CDR3 loop spans 14 amino acids.